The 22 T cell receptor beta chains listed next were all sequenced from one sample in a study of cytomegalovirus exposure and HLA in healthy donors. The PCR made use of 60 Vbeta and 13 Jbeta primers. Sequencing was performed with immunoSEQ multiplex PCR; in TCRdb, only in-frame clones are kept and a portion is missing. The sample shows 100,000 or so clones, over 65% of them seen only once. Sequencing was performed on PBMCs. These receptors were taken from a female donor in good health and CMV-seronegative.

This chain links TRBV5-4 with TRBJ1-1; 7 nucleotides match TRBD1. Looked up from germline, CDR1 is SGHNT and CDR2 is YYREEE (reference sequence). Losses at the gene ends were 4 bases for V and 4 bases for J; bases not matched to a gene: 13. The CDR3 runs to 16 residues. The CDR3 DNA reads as TGTGCCAGCAGCGACAGAGCGGACAGGTTGGGCACTGAAGCTTTCTTT. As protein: CASSDRADRLGTEAFF.

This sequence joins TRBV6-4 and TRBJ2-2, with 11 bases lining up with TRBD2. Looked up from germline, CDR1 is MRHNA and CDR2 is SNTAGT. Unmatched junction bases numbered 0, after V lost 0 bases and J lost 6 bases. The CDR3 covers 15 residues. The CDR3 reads CASSDSLAGAGELFF. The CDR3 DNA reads TGTGCCAGCAGTGACTCACTAGCGGGGGCCGGGGAGCTGTTTTTT.

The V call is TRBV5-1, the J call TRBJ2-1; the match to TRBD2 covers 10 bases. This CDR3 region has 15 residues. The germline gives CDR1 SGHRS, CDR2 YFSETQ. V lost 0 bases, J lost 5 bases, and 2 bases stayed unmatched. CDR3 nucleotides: TGCGCCAGCAGCTTGGAAGCGGGGGGGCACAATGAGCAGTTCTTC. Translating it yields CASSLEAGGHNEQFF.

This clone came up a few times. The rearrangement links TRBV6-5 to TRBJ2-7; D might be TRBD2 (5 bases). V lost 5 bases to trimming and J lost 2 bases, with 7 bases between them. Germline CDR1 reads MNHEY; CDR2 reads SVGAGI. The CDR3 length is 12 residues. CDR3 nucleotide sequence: TGTGCCAGCAGTCGGGATGCCTACGAGCAGTACTTC. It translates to CASSRDAYEQYF.

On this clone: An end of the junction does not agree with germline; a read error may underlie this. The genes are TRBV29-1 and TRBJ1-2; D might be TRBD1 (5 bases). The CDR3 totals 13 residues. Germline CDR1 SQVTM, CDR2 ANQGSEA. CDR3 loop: CGVESWGVDGYTF. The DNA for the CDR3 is TGCGGCGTTGAATCGTGGGGGGTGGATGGCTACACCTTC.

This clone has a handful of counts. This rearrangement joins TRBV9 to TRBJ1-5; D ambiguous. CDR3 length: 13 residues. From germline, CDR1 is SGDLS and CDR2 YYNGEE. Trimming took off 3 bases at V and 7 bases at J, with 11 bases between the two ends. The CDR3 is CASSAGSGQPQHF. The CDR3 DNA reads TGTGCCAGCAGCGCAGGTAGTGGGCAGCCCCAGCATTTT.

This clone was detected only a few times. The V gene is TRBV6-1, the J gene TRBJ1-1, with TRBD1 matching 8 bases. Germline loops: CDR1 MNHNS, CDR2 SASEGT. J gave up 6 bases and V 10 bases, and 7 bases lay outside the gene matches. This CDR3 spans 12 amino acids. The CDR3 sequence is CATDWTGSEAFF. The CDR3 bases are TGTGCCACCGATTGGACAGGGTCTGAAGCTTTCTTT.

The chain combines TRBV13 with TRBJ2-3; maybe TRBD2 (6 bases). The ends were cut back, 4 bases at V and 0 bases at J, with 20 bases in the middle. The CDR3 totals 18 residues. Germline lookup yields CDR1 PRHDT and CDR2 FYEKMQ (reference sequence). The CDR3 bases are TGTGCCAGCAGCTCCCCCCCGGGGTCGGGGGTTAGCACAGATACGCAGTATTTT. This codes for CASSSPPGSGVSTDTQYF. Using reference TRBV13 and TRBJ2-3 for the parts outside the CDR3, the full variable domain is AAGVIQSPRHLIKEKRETATLKCYPIPRHDTVYWYQQGPGQDPQFLISFYEKMQSDKGSIPDRFSAQQFSDYHSELNMSSLELGDSALYFCASSSPPGSGVSTDTQYFGPGTRLTVL.

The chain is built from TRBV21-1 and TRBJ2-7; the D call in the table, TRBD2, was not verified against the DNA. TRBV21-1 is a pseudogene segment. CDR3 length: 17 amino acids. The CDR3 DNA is TGTGCCAGCAGCCCTCACCCCTCCAGGGAGGCAGCATACGAGCAGTACTTC. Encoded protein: CASSPHPSREAAYEQYF.

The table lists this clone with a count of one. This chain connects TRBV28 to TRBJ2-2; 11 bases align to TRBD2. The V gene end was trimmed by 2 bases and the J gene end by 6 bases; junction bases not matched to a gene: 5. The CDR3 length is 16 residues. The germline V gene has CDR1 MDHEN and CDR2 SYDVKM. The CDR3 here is CASSLISGGVAGELFF. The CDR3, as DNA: TGTGCCAGCAGTTTAATTAGCGGGGGGGTCGCCGGGGAGCTGTTTTTT.

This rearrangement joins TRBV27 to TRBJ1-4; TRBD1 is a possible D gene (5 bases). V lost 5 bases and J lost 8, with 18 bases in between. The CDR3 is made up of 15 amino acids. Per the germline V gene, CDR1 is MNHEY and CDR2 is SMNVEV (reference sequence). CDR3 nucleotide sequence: TGTGCCAGCAGTCCAGGGTGGGGAAATGTGGAAAAACTGTTTTTT. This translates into CASSPGWGNVEKLFF.

DNA of the CDR3: TGTGCCAGCAGCTTATCTGATAATTCACCCCTCCACTTT. It codes for CASSLSDNSPLHF. The chain is built from TRBV7-6 and TRBJ1-6, with D hard to call. The CDR3 consists of 13 residues. The germline V gene has CDR1 SGHVS and CDR2 FNYEAQ. The V end lost 2 bases, the J end lost 5 bases, and 4 bases lay between the germline ends.

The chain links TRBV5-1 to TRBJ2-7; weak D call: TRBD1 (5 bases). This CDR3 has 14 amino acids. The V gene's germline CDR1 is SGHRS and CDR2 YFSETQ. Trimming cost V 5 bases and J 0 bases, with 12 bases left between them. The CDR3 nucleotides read TGCGCCAGCAGACCCGACAGCAGCTCCTACGAGCAGTACTTC. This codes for CASRPDSSSYEQYF.

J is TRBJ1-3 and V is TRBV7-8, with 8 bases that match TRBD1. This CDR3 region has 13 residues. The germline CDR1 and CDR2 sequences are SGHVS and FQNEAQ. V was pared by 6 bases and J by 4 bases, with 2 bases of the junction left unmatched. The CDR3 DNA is TGTGCCAGCAGGACAGGGGCCGGAAACACCATATATTTT. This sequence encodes CASRTGAGNTIYF.

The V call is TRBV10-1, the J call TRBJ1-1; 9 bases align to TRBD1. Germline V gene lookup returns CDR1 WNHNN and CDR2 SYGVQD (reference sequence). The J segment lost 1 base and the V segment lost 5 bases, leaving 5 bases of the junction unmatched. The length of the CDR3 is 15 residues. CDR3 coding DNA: TGCGCCAGCAGTCCGGACAGGGGCGAGAACACTGAAGCTTTCTTT. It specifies CASSPDRGENTEAFF.

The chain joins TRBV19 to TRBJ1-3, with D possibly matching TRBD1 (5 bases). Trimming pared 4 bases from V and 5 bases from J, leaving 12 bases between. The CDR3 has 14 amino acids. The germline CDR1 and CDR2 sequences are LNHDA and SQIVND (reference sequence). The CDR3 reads CASSTTGERNTIYF. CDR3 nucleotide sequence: TGTGCCAGTAGTACCACGGGGGAGAGAAACACCATATATTTT.

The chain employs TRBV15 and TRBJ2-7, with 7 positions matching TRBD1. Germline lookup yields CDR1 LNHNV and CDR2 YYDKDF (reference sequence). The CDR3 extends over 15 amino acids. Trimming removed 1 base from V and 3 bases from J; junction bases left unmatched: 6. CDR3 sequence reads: CATSRVGTVYYEQYF. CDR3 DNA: TGTGCCACCAGCAGAGTAGGGACAGTCTACTACGAGCAGTACTTC.

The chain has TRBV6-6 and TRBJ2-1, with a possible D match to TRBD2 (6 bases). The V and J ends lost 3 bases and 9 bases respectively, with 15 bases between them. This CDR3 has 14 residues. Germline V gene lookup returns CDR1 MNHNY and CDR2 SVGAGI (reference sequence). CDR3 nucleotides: TGTGCCAGCAGTTATGGGACTCCTTGGGTTGAGCAGTTCTTC. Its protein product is CASSYGTPWVEQFF.

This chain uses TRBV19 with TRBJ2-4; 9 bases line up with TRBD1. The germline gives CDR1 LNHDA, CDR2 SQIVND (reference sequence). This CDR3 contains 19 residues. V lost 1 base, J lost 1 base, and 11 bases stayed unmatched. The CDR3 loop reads CASSIVQGAGYWAKNIQYF. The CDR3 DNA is TGTGCCAGTAGTATAGTACAGGGGGCAGGTTATTGGGCCAAAAACATTCAGTACTTC.

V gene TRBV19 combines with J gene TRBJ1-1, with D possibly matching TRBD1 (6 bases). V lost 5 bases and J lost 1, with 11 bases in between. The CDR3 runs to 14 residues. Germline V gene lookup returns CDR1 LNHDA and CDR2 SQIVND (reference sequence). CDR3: CASSPRTENTEAFF. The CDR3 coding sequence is TGTGCCAGTAGTCCACGGACAGAGAACACTGAAGCTTTCTTT. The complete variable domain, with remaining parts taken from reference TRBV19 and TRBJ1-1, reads DGGITQSPKYLFRKEGQNVTLSCEQNLNHDAMYWYRQDPGQGLRLIYYSQIVNDFQKGDIAEGYSVSREKKESFPLTVTSAQKNPTAFYLCASSPRTENTEAFFGQGTRLTVV.

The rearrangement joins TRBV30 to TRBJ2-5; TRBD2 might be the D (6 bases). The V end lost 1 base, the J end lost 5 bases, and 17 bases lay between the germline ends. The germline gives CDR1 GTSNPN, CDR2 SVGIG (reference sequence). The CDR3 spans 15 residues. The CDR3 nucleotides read TGTGCCTGGAGTGGGGCGGGACGGGCGAGGGAGACCCAGTACTTC. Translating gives CAWSGAGRARETQYF.

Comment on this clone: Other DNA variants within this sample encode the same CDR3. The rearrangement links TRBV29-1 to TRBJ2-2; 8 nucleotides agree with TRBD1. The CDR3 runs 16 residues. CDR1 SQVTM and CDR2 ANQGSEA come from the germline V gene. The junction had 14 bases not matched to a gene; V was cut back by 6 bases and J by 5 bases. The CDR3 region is CSVTRPGTGSTGELFF. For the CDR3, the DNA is TGCAGCGTCACCCGCCCGGGGACAGGATCTACCGGGGAGCTGTTTTTT.